This TCR beta chain is from a study of CD8+ T cells in alopecia areata. T lymphocytes (CD4+ and CD8+) were sorted from PBMCs. Sequencing templates came from extracted RNA that was reverse transcribed into cDNA. Assay: immunoSEQ multiplex PCR; the TCRdb copy retains only in-frame clones and omits some. The profile covers more than 150,000 clones, with over 50% appearing a single time and roughly 14% taken by the ten largest. This CDR3 spans 14 amino acids. Trimming took 4 bases from V and 5 from J, leaving 15 bases between them. Germline V gene data show CDR1 as SGHRS and CDR2 as YFSETQ. The sample in question was CD4+ T cells sorted from blood, obtained at week 0. The TCR sequence derives from a human donor with alopecia areata. V and J are TRBV5-1 and TRBJ2-5; D is possibly TRBD2 (6 bases). The CDR3 DNA reads as TGCGCCAGCAGCGTTAACGGTGGAGGGGAGACCCAGTACTTC. Encoded protein: CASSVNGGGETQYF.